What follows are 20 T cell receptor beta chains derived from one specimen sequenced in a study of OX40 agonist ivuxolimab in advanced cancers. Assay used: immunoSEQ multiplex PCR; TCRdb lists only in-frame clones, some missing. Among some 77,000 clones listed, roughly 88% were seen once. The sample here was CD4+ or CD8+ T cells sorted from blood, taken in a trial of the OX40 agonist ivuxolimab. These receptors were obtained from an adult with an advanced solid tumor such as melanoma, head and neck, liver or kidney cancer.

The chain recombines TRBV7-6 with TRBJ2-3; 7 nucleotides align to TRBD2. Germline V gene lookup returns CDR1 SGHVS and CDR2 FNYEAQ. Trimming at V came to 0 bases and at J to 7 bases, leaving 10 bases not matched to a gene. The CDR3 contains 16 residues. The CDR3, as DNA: TGTGCCAGCAGCTTAGCGGAGCGGGGCCGATTAAATACGCAGTATTTT. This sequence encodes CASSLAERGRLNTQYF.

This chain's CDR3 is CAWSVRGLADYNEQFF. The CDR3, as DNA: TGTGCCTGGAGTGTAAGGGGACTAGCGGATTACAATGAGCAGTTCTTC. The rearrangement uses TRBV30 and TRBJ2-1; 11 positions agree with TRBD2. The CDR3 totals 16 residues. Trimming at V came to 0 bases and at J to 4 bases, leaving 5 bases not matched to a gene. Germline V gene lookup returns CDR1 GTSNPN and CDR2 SVGIG (reference sequence).

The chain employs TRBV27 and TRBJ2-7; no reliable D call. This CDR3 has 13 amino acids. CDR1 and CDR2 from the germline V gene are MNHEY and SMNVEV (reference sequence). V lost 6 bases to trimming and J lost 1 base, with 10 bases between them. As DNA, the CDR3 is TGTGCCAGCAGAAAACCCCAATCCTACGAGCAGTACTTC. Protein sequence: CASRKPQSYEQYF.

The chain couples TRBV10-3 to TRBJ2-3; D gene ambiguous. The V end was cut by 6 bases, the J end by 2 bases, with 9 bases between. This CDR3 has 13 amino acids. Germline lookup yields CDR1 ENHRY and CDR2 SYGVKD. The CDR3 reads CAIRLPVTDTQYF. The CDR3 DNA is TGTGCCATCAGATTACCGGTCACAGATACGCAGTATTTT.

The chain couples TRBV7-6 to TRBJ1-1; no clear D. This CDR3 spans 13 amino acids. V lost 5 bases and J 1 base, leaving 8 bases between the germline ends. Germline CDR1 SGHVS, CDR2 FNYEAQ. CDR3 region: CASSQQENTEAFF. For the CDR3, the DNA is TGTGCCAGCAGCCAACAAGAGAACACTGAAGCTTTCTTT.

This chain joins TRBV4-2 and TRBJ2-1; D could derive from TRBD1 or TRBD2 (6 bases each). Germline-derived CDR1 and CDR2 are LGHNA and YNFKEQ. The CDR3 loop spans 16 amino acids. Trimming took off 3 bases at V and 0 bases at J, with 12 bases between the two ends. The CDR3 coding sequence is TGTGCCAGCAGCCAGGGCGGGACAAGCTCCTACAATGAGCAGTTCTTC. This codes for CASSQGGTSSYNEQFF.

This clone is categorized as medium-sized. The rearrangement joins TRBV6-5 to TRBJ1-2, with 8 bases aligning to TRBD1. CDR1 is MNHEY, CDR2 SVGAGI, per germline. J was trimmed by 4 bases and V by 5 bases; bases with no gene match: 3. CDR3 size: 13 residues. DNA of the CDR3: TGTGCCAGCAGTCGGGACAGGTCCTATGGCTACACCTTC. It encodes CASSRDRSYGYTF.

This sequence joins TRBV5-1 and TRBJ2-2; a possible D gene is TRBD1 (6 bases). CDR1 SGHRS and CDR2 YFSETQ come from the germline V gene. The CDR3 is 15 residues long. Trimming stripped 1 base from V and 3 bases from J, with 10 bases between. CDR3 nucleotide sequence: TGCGCCAGCAGCTTGCAGGGGTCGGACACCGGGGAGCTGTTTTTT. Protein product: CASSLQGSDTGELFF.

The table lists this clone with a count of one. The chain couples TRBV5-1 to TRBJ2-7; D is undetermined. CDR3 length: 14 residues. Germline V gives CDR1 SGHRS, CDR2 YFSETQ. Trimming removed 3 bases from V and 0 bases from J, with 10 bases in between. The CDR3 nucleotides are TGCGCCAGCAGCTCAACTGGGTACTCCTACGAGCAGTACTTC. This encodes CASSSTGYSYEQYF.

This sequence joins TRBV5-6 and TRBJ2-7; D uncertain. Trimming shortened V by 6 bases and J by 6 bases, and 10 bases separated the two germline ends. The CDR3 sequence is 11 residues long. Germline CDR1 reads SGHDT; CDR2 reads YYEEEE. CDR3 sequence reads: CASTAVGEQYF. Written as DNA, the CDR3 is TGTGCCAGCACCGCGGTTGGCGAGCAGTACTTC.

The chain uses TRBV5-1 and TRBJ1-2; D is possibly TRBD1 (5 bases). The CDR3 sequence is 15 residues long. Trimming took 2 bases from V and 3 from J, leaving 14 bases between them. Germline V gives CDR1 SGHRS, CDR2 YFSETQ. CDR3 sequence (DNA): TGCGCCAGCAGCTTTACTCTGACAGCTGACTATGGCTACACCTTC. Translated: CASSFTLTADYGYTF. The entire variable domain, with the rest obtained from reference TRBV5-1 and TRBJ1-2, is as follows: KAGVTQTPRYLIKTRGQQVTLSCSPISGHRSVSWYQQTPGQGLQFLFEYFSETQRNKGNFPGRFSGRQFSNSRSEMNVSTLELGDSALYLCASSFTLTADYGYTFGSGTRLTVV.

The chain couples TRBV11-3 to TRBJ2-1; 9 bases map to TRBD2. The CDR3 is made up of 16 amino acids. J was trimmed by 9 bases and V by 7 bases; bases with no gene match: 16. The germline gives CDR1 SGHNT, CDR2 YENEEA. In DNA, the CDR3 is TGTGCCAGCACCGGAAGGTGGCTAGCGGGATCTGGTGAGCAGTTCTTC. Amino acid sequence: CASTGRWLAGSGEQFF.

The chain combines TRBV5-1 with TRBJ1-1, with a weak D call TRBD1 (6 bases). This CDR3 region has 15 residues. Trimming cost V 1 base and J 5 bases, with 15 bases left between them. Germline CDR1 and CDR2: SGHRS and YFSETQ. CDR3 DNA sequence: TGCGCCAGCAGCTTGAGAGGGGGGGCGAGGACTGAAGCTTTCTTT. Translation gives CASSLRGGARTEAFF.

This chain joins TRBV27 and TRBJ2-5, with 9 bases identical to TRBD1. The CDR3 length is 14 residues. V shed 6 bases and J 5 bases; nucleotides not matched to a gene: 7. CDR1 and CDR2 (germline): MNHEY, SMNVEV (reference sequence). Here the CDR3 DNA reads TGTGCCAGCAGGCAACAGGGGGCAGGGGAGACCCAGTACTTC. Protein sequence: CASRQQGAGETQYF.

The CDR3 bases are TGTGCCAGCAGCTTGGCCTTTGGTCGGGAGACCCAGTACTTC. Translation: CASSLAFGRETQYF. The chain uses TRBV5-6 and TRBJ2-5; D ambiguous. Deletions cut 0 bases from V and 5 bases from J, with 11 bases between. CDR3 length: 14 amino acids. Germline-derived CDR1 and CDR2 are SGHDT and YYEEEE.

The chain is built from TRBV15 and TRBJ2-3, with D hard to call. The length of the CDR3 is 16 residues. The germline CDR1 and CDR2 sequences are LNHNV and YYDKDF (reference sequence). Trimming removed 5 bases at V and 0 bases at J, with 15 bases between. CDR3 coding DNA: TGTGCCACCAGCCCCCGATCAATTTCTAGCACAGATACGCAGTATTTT. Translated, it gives CATSPRSISSTDTQYF.

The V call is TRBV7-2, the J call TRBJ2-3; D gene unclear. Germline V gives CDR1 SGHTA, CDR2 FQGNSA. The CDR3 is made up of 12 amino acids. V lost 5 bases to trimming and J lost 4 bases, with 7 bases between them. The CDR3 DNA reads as TGTGCCAGCAGCGATTTTTCAGATACGCAGTATTTT. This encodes CASSDFSDTQYF.

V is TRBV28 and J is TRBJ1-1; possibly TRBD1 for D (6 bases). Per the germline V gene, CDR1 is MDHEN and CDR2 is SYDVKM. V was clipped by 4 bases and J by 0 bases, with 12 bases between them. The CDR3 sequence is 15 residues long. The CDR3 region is CASSWGGPMNTEAFF. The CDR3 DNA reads TGTGCCAGCAGTTGGGGGGGGCCCATGAACACTGAAGCTTTCTTT.

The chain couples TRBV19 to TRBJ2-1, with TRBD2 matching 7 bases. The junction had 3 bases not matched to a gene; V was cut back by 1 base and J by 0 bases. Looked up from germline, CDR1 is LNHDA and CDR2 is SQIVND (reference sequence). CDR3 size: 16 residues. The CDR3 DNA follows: TGTGCCAGTAGTATAGTAGGCGGGAGCTCCTACAATGAGCAGTTCTTC. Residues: CASSIVGGSSYNEQFF.

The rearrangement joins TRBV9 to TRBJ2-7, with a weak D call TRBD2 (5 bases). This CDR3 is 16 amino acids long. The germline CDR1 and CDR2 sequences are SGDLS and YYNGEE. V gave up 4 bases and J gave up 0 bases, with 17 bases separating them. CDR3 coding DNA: TGTGCCAGCAGCTCCGGAGGCGGGCTGAGCTCCTACGAGCAGTACTTC. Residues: CASSSGGGLSSYEQYF.